This TCR beta chain was profiled in a study of cytomegalovirus exposure and HLA in healthy donors. Whole-study findings and limits: The classifier was said to identify cytomegalovirus status with high specificity and sensitivity. Across donors, presence/absence analyses took sequencing depth to be roughly uniform.

About this clone: The antigen is undetermined.

The study ran its PCR with 60 Vbeta and 13 Jbeta primers. Here immunoSEQ multiplex PCR was the method, and the copy in TCRdb shows in-frame clones only, minus some. This table has 55,000 to 80,000 clones, roughly 80% appearing once. CDR3 size: 15 residues. Between the trimmed V and J ends, which lost 1 base and 3 bases, there was a span of 10 bases. The germline CDR1 and CDR2 sequences are SGHAT and FQNNGV. Sequencing was done on a sample of PBMCs. J is TRBJ2-1 and V is TRBV11-2, with D possibly being TRBD1 (6 bases). The origin of this receptor is a woman in her 30s in good health and CMV-seronegative. The CDR3 DNA reads as TGTGCCAGCAGCTTAGGACAGGAAGGCTACAATGAGCAGTTCTTC. Translation: CASSLGQEGYNEQFF.